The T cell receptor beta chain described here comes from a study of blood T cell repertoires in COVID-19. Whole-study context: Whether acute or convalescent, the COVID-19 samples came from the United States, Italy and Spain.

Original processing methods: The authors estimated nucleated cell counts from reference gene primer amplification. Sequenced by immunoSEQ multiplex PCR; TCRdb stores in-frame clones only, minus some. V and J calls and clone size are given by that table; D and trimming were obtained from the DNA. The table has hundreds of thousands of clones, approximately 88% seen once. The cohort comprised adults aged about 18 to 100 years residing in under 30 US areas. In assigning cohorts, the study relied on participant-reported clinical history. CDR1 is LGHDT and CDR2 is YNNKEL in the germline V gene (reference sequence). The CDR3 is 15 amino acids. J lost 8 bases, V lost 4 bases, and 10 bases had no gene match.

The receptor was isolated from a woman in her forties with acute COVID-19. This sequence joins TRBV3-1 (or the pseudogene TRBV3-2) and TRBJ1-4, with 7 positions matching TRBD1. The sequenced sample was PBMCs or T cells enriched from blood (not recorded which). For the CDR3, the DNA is TGTGCCAGCAGCCCACTGACAGGGCTGGGGGAAAAACTGTTTTTT. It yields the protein CASSPLTGLGEKLFF.